The 2 T cell receptor beta chains below come from one sample, sequenced in a study of spatial heterogeneity in lung cancer. Study-wide findings and caveats: Expanded intratumoral alpha and beta TCR counts tracked tumor mutation counts.

As to time point: sample taken at primary tumor resection. TCRdb reanalysed the 5' RACE reads using MiXCR and keeps one entry per CDR3 protein. Of fewer than 3,500 distinct CDR3 sequences in the sample, more than 5% were seen once. These receptors lack a known antigen. Material: lung tumor tissue, obtained at surgery. All receptors derive from a male donor with early-stage non-small cell lung cancer.

Judged by abundance, this clonotype is medium-sized. The genes are TRBV9 and TRBJ1-1; the D is unclear. Germline loops: CDR1 SGDLS, CDR2 YYNGEE. V gave up 4 bases and J gave up 12 bases, with 7 bases separating them. This CDR3 comprises 9 residues. The CDR3 spells CASSPFPFF. The CDR3 coding sequence is TGTGCCAGCAGCCCCTTCCCTTTCTTT.

This clonotype is medium-sized. The chain employs TRBV7-2 and TRBJ2-7; 7 nucleotides match TRBD2. Germline V gene data show CDR1 as SGHTA and CDR2 as FQGNSA. The CDR3 loop spans 15 amino acids. With 5 bases clipped from V and 10 bases from J, the junction kept 17 bases outside the gene matches. CDR3 sequence (DNA): TGTGCCAGCAGCCCGAGCCCGGGACTACCAATCCTTCAGTACTTC. It is translated as CASSPSPGLPILQYF.